This T cell receptor beta chain came from a study of cytomegalovirus exposure and HLA in healthy donors. In the PCR, 60 Vbeta and 13 Jbeta primers were used. Measured with immunoSEQ multiplex PCR; TCRdb has only the in-frame clones, and not every one. The table has around 260,000 clones, under 90% seen once. Study outcomes and limitations: Available immune exposure information was restricted to CMV serostatus only.

The CDR3 runs 12 residues. Trimming shortened V by 0 bases and J by 8 bases, and 9 bases separated the two germline ends. Germline lookup yields CDR1 SGHNT and CDR2 YYREEE (reference sequence). This clone was picked up one time. Its antigen is unidentified. V is TRBV5-4 and J is TRBJ2-7, with no clear D. The sequencing input was PBMCs. The sequence was collected from a girl aged 2-10 years in good health and CMV-seronegative. Written as DNA, the CDR3 is TGTGCCAGCAGCTTGGTTCTGGGCCAGCAGTACTTC. This codes for CASSLVLGQQYF.